What follows is one T cell receptor beta chain and its context. Antigen: not known. This sample stems from a study of shared clonotypes between healthy human individuals. General observations from the study: Approximately 5% was the fraction of naive CD4 clonotypes found shared across several donors. Although depth was large, rarefaction showed that sequencing of the sorted subsets was incomplete.

The DNA input per sorted-subset replicate PCR was around 200 ng, corresponding to some 30,000 T cell genomes. Original handling: Filtering differed for immunoSEQ, which gave only junction sequences without quality scores. Repertoires were generated with immunoSEQ multiplex PCR, while TCRdb's copy carries only in-frame clones and drops some. V and J calls and clone size are as listed in that table; D and trimming were resolved from the DNA. The sample consists of roughly 650,000 clones, 96% of them appearing once. Positively selected for CCR7, the CD45RO-negative cells used as naive CD8 cells excluded terminally differentiated effector memory CD45RA+ cells. The CDR3 is 15 amino acids. CDR1 and CDR2 from the germline V gene are MNHEY and SMNVEV (reference sequence). The V segment lost 5 bases and the J segment 6 bases; nucleotides outside the gene matches: 11.

The sequence was collected from a woman aged 25 to 39 in good health. Material: naive CD8+ T cells sorted from blood. The V gene is TRBV27, the J gene TRBJ2-7, with 9 bases fitting TRBD1. The CDR3 DNA follows: TGTGCCAGCAGTGCTACAGGGGGCCCGATGGGCGAGCAGTACTTC. Translation: CASSATGGPMGEQYF.